The 23 T cell receptor beta chains below all came from one sample that was sequenced in a study of blood T cell repertoires in COVID-19. Sequencing used immunoSEQ multiplex PCR; TCRdb keeps in-frame clones, though not all of them. The sample consists of about 280,000 clones, about 83% of them appearing once. The sequencing sample was made of PBMCs or T cells enriched from blood (not recorded which). These receptors were collected from a middle-aged woman who had recovered from COVID-19.

A note on this clone: This same CDR3 is encoded by further DNA sequences in the sample. The chain combines TRBV6-2 or TRBV6-3 with TRBJ2-7; TRBD2 agrees at 8 bases. The CDR3 has 14 amino acids. From germline, CDR1 is MNHEY and CDR2 SVGEGT. Losses at the gene ends were 5 bases for V and 2 bases for J; bases not matched to a gene: 5. The CDR3 is CASSRLAGPYEQYF. Here the CDR3 DNA reads TGTGCCAGCAGTCGCCTAGCGGGTCCCTACGAGCAGTACTTC.

This chain joins TRBV5-1 and TRBJ2-7; D is uncertain. Trimming pared 0 bases from V and 3 bases from J, leaving 10 bases between. The CDR3 sequence is 14 residues long. Germline CDR1 reads SGHRS; CDR2 reads YFSETQ. This CDR3 is CASSLGGTNYEQYF. The CDR3 region has the DNA TGCGCCAGCAGCTTGGGCGGCACTAACTACGAGCAGTACTTC.

The J gene is TRBJ1-6, the V gene TRBV21-1; TRBD1 is the table's D call, not checked against the DNA. TRBV21-1 is marked as a pseudogene. This CDR3 is 13 amino acids long. The CDR3 DNA is TGTGCCAGCAGAAACAGGCTCTTCTCACCCCTCCACTTT. Translating it yields CASRNRLFSPLHF.

Regarding this clone: Germline is not matched at one junction end, which may reflect a read error. In DNA form, the CDR3 reads TGCAGCGCAATACAGGGGATAGAGCGGTACTTC. It encodes CSAIQGIERYF. J is TRBJ2-7 and V is TRBV29-1, with 7 bases aligning to TRBD1. CDR1 SQVTM and CDR2 ANQGSEA come from the germline V gene. The CDR3 extends over 11 amino acids.

This chain joins TRBV28 and TRBJ1-1, with 9 bases fitting TRBD1. The junction had 6 bases not matched to a gene; V was cut back by 5 bases and J by 5 bases. Germline CDR1 MDHEN, CDR2 SYDVKM. The CDR3 extends over 14 amino acids. CDR3 loop: CASSTRDRETEAFF. The CDR3 region has the DNA TGTGCCAGCAGTACTCGGGACAGGGAAACTGAAGCTTTCTTT.

This clone was observed a single time. This chain joins TRBV28 and TRBJ1-3, with 9 bases aligning to TRBD1. Per germline, CDR1 MDHEN and CDR2 SYDVKM. The CDR3 covers 17 residues. Trimming cost V 5 bases and J 3 bases; bases outside gene matches: 11. CDR3 coding DNA: TGTGCCAGCAGTCCGGCCCTACAGGGGGCGGGTGGAAACACCATATATTTT. The encoded protein is CASSPALQGAGGNTIYF.

J is TRBJ2-2 and V is TRBV4-1, with D possibly matching TRBD2 (6 bases). Germline lookup yields CDR1 MGHRA and CDR2 YSYEKL. CDR3 length: 14 residues. Trimming took off 6 bases at V and 1 base at J, with 9 bases between the two ends. The DNA for the CDR3 is TGCGCCAGCAGGGGGACTCTGAACACCGGGGAGCTGTTTTTT. Its translation is CASRGTLNTGELFF.

The chain employs TRBV29-1 and TRBJ1-4, with D uncertain. V was clipped by 4 bases and J by 7 bases, with 10 bases between them. CDR1 is SQVTM and CDR2 is ANQGSEA in the germline V gene. The CDR3 spans 12 residues. The CDR3 DNA reads TGCAGCGTTGGCGGTCGCAGTGAAAAACTGTTTTTT. Residues: CSVGGRSEKLFF.

In DNA, the CDR3 is TGTGCCGCCGGGGGGGGGTCCTACGAGCAGTACTTC. It translates to CAAGGGSYEQYF. The chain combines TRBV28 with TRBJ2-7; 8 bases agree with TRBD2. V was clipped by 11 bases and J by 1 base; unmatched bases: 4. Germline lookup yields CDR1 MDHEN and CDR2 SYDVKM. This CDR3 comprises 12 residues.

The chain joins TRBV4-1 to TRBJ2-1, with 13 bases fitting TRBD2. The CDR3 runs to 17 residues. Germline-derived CDR1 and CDR2 are MGHRA and YSYEKL. Trimming cost V 1 base and J 2 bases; bases outside gene matches: 2. The DNA for the CDR3 is TGCGCCAGCAGCCAAGGAGGACTAGCGGGAGCCTACAATGAGCAGTTCTTC. Translated, it gives CASSQGGLAGAYNEQFF.

The V and J genes are TRBV11-2 and TRBJ2-1; D call uncertain. CDR3 length: 16 residues. Trimming took off 1 base at V and 4 bases at J, with 14 bases between the two ends. The germline V gene has CDR1 SGHAT and CDR2 FQNNGV. This chain's CDR3 is CASSLVRLVVYNEQFF. The DNA of the CDR3 is TGTGCCAGCAGCTTAGTGAGGCTAGTGGTATACAATGAGCAGTTCTTC.

V and J are TRBV2 and TRBJ2-3; D call uncertain. Germline assignment: CDR1 SNHLY and CDR2 FYNNEI. The CDR3 contains 13 residues. V was cut by 8 bases and J by 2 bases, with 11 bases left in between. In DNA form, the CDR3 reads TGTGCCAGCGGTAGAGAGAACACAGATACGCAGTATTTT. It specifies CASGRENTDTQYF. The complete variable domain, with remaining parts taken from reference TRBV2 and TRBJ2-3, reads EPEVTQTPSHQVTQMGQEVILRCVPISNHLYFYWYRQILGQKVEFLVSFYNNEISEKSEIFDDQFSVERPDGSNFTLKIRSTKLEDSAMYFCASGRENTDTQYFGPGTRLTVL.

This chain links TRBV18 with TRBJ1-1, with 11 bases aligning to TRBD1. With V trimmed by 5 bases and J by 5 bases, 4 bases remained unmatched. The CDR3 is 14 amino acids. The germline V gene encodes CDR1 KGHSH and CDR2 LQKENI. CDR3 in DNA: TGTGCCAGCTCAAGGACAGGGGGCAGAACTGAAGCTTTCTTT. Translating it yields CASSRTGGRTEAFF.

The gene calls are TRBV7-8 and TRBJ2-1, with 8 bases identical to TRBD1. This CDR3 contains 15 residues. Germline CDR1 SGHVS, CDR2 FQNEAQ. V was pared by 0 bases and J by 9 bases, with 7 bases of the junction left unmatched. The CDR3 sequence is CASSLAQQGDGEQFF. CDR3 nucleotides: TGTGCCAGCAGCTTAGCCCAACAGGGGGACGGTGAGCAGTTCTTC.

The J gene is TRBJ2-3, the V gene TRBV7-2, with TRBD1 identical over 10 bases. Per germline, CDR1 SGHTA and CDR2 FQGNSA. This CDR3 has 17 amino acids. V shed 5 bases, J shed 4 bases, and the junction held 12 bases outside the gene matches. CDR3 loop: CASSPSFGTGAADTQYF. The DNA of the CDR3 is TGTGCCAGCAGCCCAAGCTTTGGGACAGGGGCTGCAGATACGCAGTATTTT. Based on the CDR3 plus reference TRBV7-2 and TRBJ2-3, the full variable domain is GAGVSQSPSNKVTEKGKDVELRCDPISGHTALYWYRQSLGQGLEFLIYFQGNSAPDKSGLPSDRFSAERTGGSVSTLTIQRTQQEDSAVYLCASSPSFGTGAADTQYFGPGTRLTVL.

This clone was seen just once. This sequence joins TRBV5-1 and TRBJ1-6; TRBD1 aligns across 7 bases. CDR3 length: 16 residues. J gave up 0 bases and V 2 bases, and 2 bases lay outside the gene matches. Germline assignment: CDR1 SGHRS and CDR2 YFSETQ. The CDR3 bases are TGCGCCAGCAGCTTACAGGGGAGCTCCTATAATTCACCCCTCCACTTT. Amino acids: CASSLQGSSYNSPLHF. Full variable domain (missing parts from reference TRBV5-1 and TRBJ1-6): KAGVTQTPRYLIKTRGQQVTLSCSPISGHRSVSWYQQTPGQGLQFLFEYFSETQRNKGNFPGRFSGRQFSNSRSEMNVSTLELGDSALYLCASSLQGSSYNSPLHFGNGTRLTVT.

This chain connects TRBV14 to TRBJ2-7; D is ambiguous. Germline V gene lookup returns CDR1 SGHDN and CDR2 FVKESK. The CDR3 consists of 15 residues. V shed 1 base and J shed 7 bases, with 17 bases lying between them. The CDR3 protein is CASSQGATSTFEQYF. The CDR3 DNA sequence: TGTGCCAGCAGCCAAGGGGCCACAAGCACATTTGAGCAGTACTTC.

The chain uses TRBV28 and TRBJ1-3, with D hard to call. Trimming took 1 base from V and 1 from J, leaving 5 bases between them. CDR3 length equals 14 residues. In germline, CDR1 is MDHEN, CDR2 SYDVKM. CDR3 protein: CASSLSGSGNTIYF. The DNA for the CDR3 is TGTGCCAGCAGTTTATCCGGTTCTGGAAACACCATATATTTT.

The chain recombines TRBV6-6 with TRBJ1-4, with TRBD1 matching over 9 bases. The ends lost 5 bases at V and 4 bases at J; junction bases unmatched: 2. Germline lookup yields CDR1 MNHNY and CDR2 SVGAGI (reference sequence). The length of the CDR3 is 14 residues. The CDR3 DNA sequence: TGTGCCAGCAGTCGGACAGGGGTTAATGAAAAACTGTTTTTT. As protein: CASSRTGVNEKLFF.

DNA of the CDR3: TGTGCCAGCAGCCCCATCTACCGGCGGGGGGGCTACAATGAGCAGTTCTTC. This gives the protein CASSPIYRRGGYNEQFF. This rearrangement joins TRBV7-6 to TRBJ2-1; TRBD2 aligns across 9 bases. The CDR3 sequence is 17 residues long. Germline loops: CDR1 SGHVS, CDR2 FNYEAQ. V shed 5 bases and J 3 bases; nucleotides not matched to a gene: 11.

In this sample, this clone turned up a few times. V gene TRBV28 combines with J gene TRBJ1-1, with TRBD1 matching over 9 bases. CDR1 and CDR2 (germline): MDHEN, SYDVKM. The CDR3 has 14 residues. V was clipped by 5 bases and J by 5 bases; unmatched bases: 6. DNA of the CDR3: TGTGCCAGCAGTCAGAACAGGGGGCGGACTGAAGCTTTCTTT. Protein: CASSQNRGRTEAFF.

This clone was found once. The chain uses TRBV5-1 and TRBJ2-1; D might be TRBD2 (6 bases). Trimming removed 2 bases from V and 4 bases from J, with 10 bases in between. The CDR3 consists of 14 residues. The germline gives CDR1 SGHRS, CDR2 YFSETQ. CDR3 bases: TGCGCCAGCAGCTTCGGAGGGGAATACAATGAGCAGTTCTTC. Protein product: CASSFGGEYNEQFF.

This sequence joins TRBV18 and TRBJ2-1; the D gene is possibly TRBD2 (6 bases). Trimming left V 6 bases short and J 4 bases short, with 16 bases between. The CDR3 runs to 15 residues. The germline V gene has CDR1 KGHSH and CDR2 LQKENI. The CDR3 DNA sequence: TGTGCCAGCTCCGCCTCGGGGGAGTGGTACAATGAGCAGTTCTTC. It translates to CASSASGEWYNEQFF. Together with reference TRBV18 and TRBJ2-1, the CDR3 gives the full variable domain: NAGVMQNPRHLVRRRGQEARLRCSPMKGHSHVYWYRQLPEEGLKFMVYLQKENIIDESGMPKERFSAEFPKEGPSILRIQQVVRGDSAAYFCASSASGEWYNEQFFGPGTRLTVL.